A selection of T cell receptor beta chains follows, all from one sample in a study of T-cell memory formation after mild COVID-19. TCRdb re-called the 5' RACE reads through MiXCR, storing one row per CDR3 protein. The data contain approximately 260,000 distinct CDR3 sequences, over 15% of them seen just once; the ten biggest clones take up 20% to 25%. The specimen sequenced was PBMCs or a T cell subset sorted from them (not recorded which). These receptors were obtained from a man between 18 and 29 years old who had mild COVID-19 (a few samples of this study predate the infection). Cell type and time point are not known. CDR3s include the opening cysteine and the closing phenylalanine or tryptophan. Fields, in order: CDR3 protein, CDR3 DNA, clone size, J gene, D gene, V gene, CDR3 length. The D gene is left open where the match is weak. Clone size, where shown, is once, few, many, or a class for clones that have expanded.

CDR3 protein: CASSMSRGDQETQYF
CDR3 DNA: TGTGCCAGCAGCATGTCGCGGGGGGACCAAGAGACCCAGTACTTC
clone size: -
J gene: TRBJ2-5
D gene: TRBD2
V gene: TRBV7-2
CDR3 length: 15

CDR3 protein: CASSQVGALQSTQYF
CDR3 DNA: TGCGCCAGCAGCCAAGTCGGGGCCCTGCAAAGTACGCAGTATTTT
clone size: -
J gene: TRBJ2-3
D gene: -
V gene: TRBV4-1
CDR3 length: 15

CDR3 protein: CSAGRTGVYEQYF
CDR3 DNA: TGCAGTGCAGGTAGGACAGGGGTCTACGAGCAGTACTTC
clone size: -
J gene: TRBJ2-7
D gene: TRBD1
V gene: TRBV20-1
CDR3 length: 13

CDR3 protein: CSVDESGQGARGYTF
CDR3 DNA: TGCAGCGTTGACGAGTCAGGACAGGGGGCTCGGGGCTACACCTTC
clone size: few
J gene: TRBJ1-2
D gene: TRBD1
V gene: TRBV29-1
CDR3 length: 15

CDR3 protein: CASSLNTYGYTF
CDR3 DNA: TGTGCCAGCAGCCTGAACACCTATGGCTACACCTTC
clone size: few
J gene: TRBJ1-2
D gene: -
V gene: TRBV7-2
CDR3 length: 12

CDR3 protein: CASSLLNRDGNGYTF
CDR3 DNA: TGTGCCAGTAGTCTCCTGAACAGGGATGGAAATGGCTACACCTTC
clone size: -
J gene: TRBJ1-2
D gene: -
V gene: TRBV19
CDR3 length: 15

CDR3 protein: CASSLRTGENYGYTF
CDR3 DNA: TGTGCCAGCAGCTTAAGGACAGGGGAAAACTATGGCTACACCTTC
clone size: -
J gene: TRBJ1-2
D gene: TRBD1
V gene: TRBV7-2
CDR3 length: 15

CDR3 protein: CASSPTRAVAEQFF
CDR3 DNA: TGTGCCAGCAGCCCCACCCGAGCAGTCGCGGAGCAGTTCTTC
clone size: -
J gene: TRBJ2-1
D gene: -
V gene: TRBV7-3
CDR3 length: 14

CDR3 protein: CASRPGGRETQYF
CDR3 DNA: TGTGCCAGCAGGCCAGGGGGGCGTGAGACCCAGTACTTC
clone size: many
J gene: TRBJ2-5
D gene: -
V gene: TRBV6-5
CDR3 length: 13

CDR3 protein: CASSYSVGLSNQPQHF
CDR3 DNA: TGTGCCAGCAGTTACTCGGTGGGGCTGAGCAATCAGCCCCAGCATTTT
clone size: few
J gene: TRBJ1-5
D gene: -
V gene: TRBV6-6
CDR3 length: 16

CDR3 protein: CASSQGLYRTGSNSPLHF
CDR3 DNA: TGCGCCAGCAGCCAAGGCCTCTACCGGACAGGGAGCAATTCACCCCTCCACTTT
clone size: few
J gene: TRBJ1-6
D gene: TRBD1
V gene: TRBV4-3
CDR3 length: 18

CDR3 protein: CATSSSDTQYF
CDR3 DNA: TGTGCCACCAGTTCTAGCGATACGCAGTATTTT
clone size: many
J gene: TRBJ2-3
D gene: -
V gene: TRBV24-1
CDR3 length: 11

CDR3 protein: CASSWNYEQYF
CDR3 DNA: TGTGCCAGCAGCTGGAATTACGAGCAGTACTTC
clone size: -
J gene: TRBJ2-7
D gene: -
V gene: TRBV7-9
CDR3 length: 11

CDR3 protein: CASSLGQGNYPQHF
CDR3 DNA: TGTGCCAGCAGCTTAGGACAGGGGAATTACCCCCAGCATTTT
clone size: -
J gene: TRBJ1-5
D gene: TRBD1
V gene: TRBV7-6
CDR3 length: 14

CDR3 protein: CATSREWGGGQPQHF
CDR3 DNA: TGTGCCACCAGCAGAGAATGGGGAGGAGGTCAGCCCCAGCATTTT
clone size: -
J gene: TRBJ1-5
D gene: -
V gene: TRBV15
CDR3 length: 15

CDR3 protein: CASSLPRESTDTQYF
CDR3 DNA: TGTGCCAGCAGTTTACCCAGGGAAAGCACAGATACGCAGTATTTT
clone size: -
J gene: TRBJ2-3
D gene: -
V gene: TRBV12-3/TRBV12-4
CDR3 length: 15

CDR3 protein: CASSLKASNEQFF
CDR3 DNA: TGTGCCAGCAGCTTAAAAGCGAGCAATGAGCAGTTCTTC
clone size: many
J gene: TRBJ2-1
D gene: -
V gene: TRBV7-6
CDR3 length: 13

CDR3 protein: CASSTLDGYYGYTF
CDR3 DNA: TGTGCCAGCAGTACCCTTGACGGATACTATGGCTACACCTTC
clone size: many
J gene: TRBJ1-2
D gene: -
V gene: TRBV27
CDR3 length: 14

CDR3 protein: CASSKGQGDTQYF
CDR3 DNA: TGTGCCAGCAGTAAGGGGCAGGGGGATACGCAGTATTTT
clone size: -
J gene: TRBJ2-3
D gene: -
V gene: TRBV7-3
CDR3 length: 13

CDR3 protein: CASSLVRTGALYNEQFF
CDR3 DNA: TGTGCCAGCAGCTTAGTCCGCACGGGGGCCCTCTACAATGAGCAGTTCTTC
clone size: few
J gene: TRBJ2-1
D gene: -
V gene: TRBV7-9
CDR3 length: 17

CDR3 protein: CASTRAVPSNTEAFF
CDR3 DNA: TGTGCCAGCACTCGTGCGGTGCCCTCGAACACTGAAGCTTTCTTT
clone size: -
J gene: TRBJ1-1
D gene: -
V gene: TRBV6-8
CDR3 length: 15

CDR3 protein: CASSPIGVSYNEQFF
CDR3 DNA: TGTGCCAGCAGTCCGATAGGAGTTTCCTACAATGAGCAGTTCTTC
clone size: few
J gene: TRBJ2-1
D gene: -
V gene: TRBV12-3/TRBV12-4
CDR3 length: 15

CDR3 protein: CASSYPLQGPGEQYF
CDR3 DNA: TGTGCCAGCAGTTACCCTTTACAGGGCCCAGGCGAGCAGTACTTC
clone size: few
J gene: TRBJ2-7
D gene: -
V gene: TRBV6-6
CDR3 length: 15

CDR3 protein: CASSTSSGGGEQFF
CDR3 DNA: TGTGCCAGCAGCACCTCTAGCGGGGGCGGTGAGCAGTTCTTC
clone size: few
J gene: TRBJ2-1
D gene: TRBD2
V gene: TRBV7-2
CDR3 length: 14

CDR3 protein: CASSYWTGGSNQPQHF
CDR3 DNA: TGTGCCAGCAGTTACTGGACAGGGGGGAGCAATCAGCCCCAGCATTTT
clone size: few
J gene: TRBJ1-5
D gene: TRBD1
V gene: TRBV6-2/TRBV6-3
CDR3 length: 16

CDR3 protein: CASRSNAGGAYIHEQFF
CDR3 DNA: TGTGCCAGTAGAAGTAATGCGGGGGGGGCATATATCCATGAGCAGTTCTTC
clone size: -
J gene: TRBJ2-1
D gene: TRBD2
V gene: TRBV19
CDR3 length: 17

CDR3 protein: CASSLDAQGGTEAFF
CDR3 DNA: TGTGCCAGCAGCTTAGACGCCCAGGGTGGGACTGAAGCTTTCTTT
clone size: -
J gene: TRBJ1-1
D gene: -
V gene: TRBV7-8
CDR3 length: 15

CDR3 protein: CSASLGEQFF
CDR3 DNA: TGCAGTGCTTCCCTCGGGGAGCAGTTCTTC
clone size: -
J gene: TRBJ2-1
D gene: -
V gene: TRBV20-1
CDR3 length: 10

CDR3 protein: CASSLGTVLTF
CDR3 DNA: TGTGCCAGCAGCTTAGGTACTGTCCTGACTTTC
clone size: -
J gene: TRBJ2-6
D gene: -
V gene: TRBV7-2
CDR3 length: 11

CDR3 protein: CASSQIDRPVGNTIYF
CDR3 DNA: TGTGCCAGCAGCCAGATCGACAGGCCGGTGGGAAACACCATATATTTT
clone size: few
J gene: TRBJ1-3
D gene: -
V gene: TRBV2
CDR3 length: 16

CDR3 protein: CASSPGFADNEQFF
CDR3 DNA: TGTGCCAGCAGCCCAGGCTTTGCGGACAATGAGCAGTTCTTC
clone size: few
J gene: TRBJ2-1
D gene: -
V gene: TRBV7-2
CDR3 length: 14

CDR3 protein: CASSQQPTPNYGYTF
CDR3 DNA: TGTGCCAGCAGTCAGCAGCCTACACCTAACTATGGCTACACCTTC
clone size: -
J gene: TRBJ1-2
D gene: -
V gene: TRBV6-1
CDR3 length: 15